Reported below is one T cell receptor beta chain. Its antigen is currently unknown. The germline gives CDR1 LNHNV, CDR2 YYDKDF (reference sequence). V was pared by 5 bases and J by 2 bases, with 13 bases between. The CDR3 runs 15 residues. TCRdb reprocessed the 5' RACE reads via MiXCR and lists one record per CDR3 protein. The repertoire holds approximately 630,000 distinct CDR3 sequences, under 8.5% seen once, with roughly 1.6% in the top ten. This record comes from a study of identical twins. Study-level points and caveats: Cord blood beta clonotypes that were abundant carried fewer insertions, and memory repertoires showed no such trend.

These data were likewise used in another study, on yellow fever vaccine responses in identical twins.

The sequencing input was PBMCs. This clonotype originated in a woman aged 18-29 years in good health. V usage is TRBV15 and J usage is TRBJ2-1; D possibly uses TRBD1 or TRBD2 (5 bases each). The CDR3 is CATSRDRATYNEQFF. The CDR3 DNA follows: TGTGCCACCAGCCGGGACCGAGCGACCTACAATGAGCAGTTCTTC.